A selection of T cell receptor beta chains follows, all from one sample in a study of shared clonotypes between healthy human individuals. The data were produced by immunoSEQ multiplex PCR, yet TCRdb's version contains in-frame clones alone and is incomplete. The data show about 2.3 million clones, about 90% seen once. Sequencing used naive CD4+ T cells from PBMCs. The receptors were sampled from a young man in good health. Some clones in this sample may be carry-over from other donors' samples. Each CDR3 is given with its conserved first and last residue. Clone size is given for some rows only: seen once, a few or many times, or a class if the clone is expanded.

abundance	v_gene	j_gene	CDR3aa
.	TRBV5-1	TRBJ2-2	CASSPWGQGSTGELFF
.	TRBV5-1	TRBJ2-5	CASSLFLTAETQYF
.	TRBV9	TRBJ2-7	CASSFGAISYEQYF
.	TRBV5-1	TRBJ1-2	CASSLGQGNYGYTF
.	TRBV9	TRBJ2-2	CASSRLAGVENTGELFF
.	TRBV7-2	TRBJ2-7	CASSYPVGTTYEQYF
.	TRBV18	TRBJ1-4	CASSPPDAQRDGPRKLFF
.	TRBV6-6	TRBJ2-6	CASRWGAGANVLTF
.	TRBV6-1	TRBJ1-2	CASSERDYGYTF
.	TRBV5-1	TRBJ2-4	CASSDRGGGGHIQYF
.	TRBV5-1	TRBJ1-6	CASSSTPDSPLHF
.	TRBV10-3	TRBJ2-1	CAVTGTSGFREQFF
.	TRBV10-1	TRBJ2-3	CASSPLGEKGTDTQYF
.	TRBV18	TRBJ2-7	CASSLGGGLGEQYF
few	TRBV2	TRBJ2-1	CASTPTSPEQFF
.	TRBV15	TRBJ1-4	CATSRDGQGARGSNEKLFF
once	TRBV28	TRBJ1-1	CASSFRRNTEAFF
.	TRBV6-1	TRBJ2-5	CASGTRLQPRETQYF
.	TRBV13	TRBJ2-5	CASSSYRRSSQETQYF
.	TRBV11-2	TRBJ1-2	CASSFSPNYGYTF
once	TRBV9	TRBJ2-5	CASSVSTSGTQETQYF
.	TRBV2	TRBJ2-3	CASSEERTDTQYF
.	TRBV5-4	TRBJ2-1	CASVDFRNNEQFF
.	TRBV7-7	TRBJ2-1	CASSPVRGGYNEQFF
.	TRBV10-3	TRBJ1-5	CAISESPTSPQHF
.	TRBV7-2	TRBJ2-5	CASSLQTDRQETQYF
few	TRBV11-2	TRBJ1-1	CASSLFSTRNTEAFF